Listed here are 23 T cell receptor beta chains from one sample, sequenced in a study of Ad26.COV2.S vaccination and SARS-CoV-2 variants. Only in-frame clones appear in the TCRdb table, and some are missing; sequencing was by immunoSEQ multiplex PCR. The sample yields approximately 450,000 clones, around nine tenths seen once. Sample treatment: around 19 received Ad26.COV2.S at low or high dose, single or two shots; 5 received placebo; per-sample allocation not given. Sampling occurred on day 63 after the first vaccine or placebo injection. This material consisted of peripheral blood, taken in a trial of Ad26.COV2.S vaccine versus placebo. The receptor source for this set is a person between 18 and 59 years old who received the Ad26.COV2.S COVID-19 vaccine or a placebo.

This chain connects TRBV9 to TRBJ1-2; 7 bases are shared with TRBD1. In germline, CDR1 is SGDLS, CDR2 YYNGEE. V shed 0 bases and J 4 bases; nucleotides not matched to a gene: 3. There are 14 residues in the CDR3. In DNA form, the CDR3 reads TGTGCCAGCAGCGTAGGACAGGGACCCTATGGCTACACCTTC. This translates into CASSVGQGPYGYTF.

V gene TRBV7-9 combines with J gene TRBJ2-7; D might be TRBD1 or TRBD2, each matching 6 bases. The CDR3 contains 16 residues. Germline V gives CDR1 SEHNR, CDR2 FQNEAQ (reference sequence). V was shortened by 1 base and J by 0 bases, with 13 bases between the two germline ends. CDR3 in amino acids: CASSLVSGGPSYEQYF. CDR3 DNA sequence: TGTGCCAGCAGCTTAGTTTCCGGGGGCCCCTCCTACGAGCAGTACTTC.

The CDR3 loop is CASSYGASSQETQYF. The CDR3 region has the DNA TGTGCCAGCAGTTACGGGGCATCCTCTCAAGAGACCCAGTACTTC. The chain uses TRBV6-5 and TRBJ2-5; D is possibly TRBD1 (5 bases). The CDR3 length is 15 residues. The germline V gene encodes CDR1 MNHEY and CDR2 SVGAGI. V lost 2 bases, J lost 2 bases, and 12 bases lay in between.

This clone has only one observation. The rearrangement uses TRBV29-1 and TRBJ1-3; no clear D gene. The CDR3 is 12 residues long. Trimming shortened V by 4 bases and J by 11 bases, and 15 bases separated the two germline ends. Per the germline V gene, CDR1 is SQVTM and CDR2 is ANQGSEA. CDR3 in DNA: TGCAGCGTTGTGTTAGATTCAGGTTCCATATATTTT. This encodes CSVVLDSGSIYF.

The genes are TRBV3-1 (or the pseudogene TRBV3-2) and TRBJ2-5, with D unclear. V gave up 6 bases and J gave up 2 bases, with 16 bases separating them. In germline, CDR1 is LGHDT, CDR2 YNNKEL (reference sequence). The CDR3 consists of 15 residues. This CDR3 reads CASRRESSYQETQYF. The CDR3 DNA reads TGTGCCAGCAGGAGAGAGAGTTCTTATCAAGAGACCCAGTACTTC.

This clone was found a few times. The genes are TRBV25-1 and TRBJ1-2; the D is unclear. The germline gives CDR1 MGHDK, CDR2 SYGVNS. V lost 4 bases, J lost 6 bases, and 12 bases lay in between. There are 13 residues in the CDR3. CDR3 in amino acids: CASSGRGRDGYTF. The CDR3 nucleotides read TGTGCCAGCAGTGGCCGAGGGAGGGATGGCTACACCTTC.

The rearrangement uses TRBV27 and TRBJ1-5, with D uncertain. Germline CDR1 and CDR2: MNHEY and SMNVEV (reference sequence). The CDR3 contains 14 residues. V lost 2 bases and J 0 bases, leaving 5 bases between the germline ends. DNA for the CDR3: TGTGCCAGCAGTTTAATAGCTAGCAATCAGCCCCAGCATTTT. Its translation is CASSLIASNQPQHF.

The chain has TRBV19 and TRBJ2-1; 11 bases line up with TRBD2. CDR1 is LNHDA and CDR2 is SQIVND in the germline V gene (reference sequence). V lost 2 bases to trimming and J lost 5 bases; unmatched junction nucleotides: 5. CDR3 length: 16 residues. CDR3 amino acids: CASSIRRLAGNNEQFF. The CDR3 DNA reads as TGTGCCAGTAGTATACGTCGACTAGCGGGAAACAATGAGCAGTTCTTC.

The gene calls are TRBV9 and TRBJ2-1; the match to TRBD2 covers 7 bases. There are 15 residues in the CDR3. Per germline, CDR1 SGDLS and CDR2 YYNGEE. V was clipped by 3 bases and J by 5 bases; unmatched bases: 8. DNA of the CDR3: TGTGCCAGCAGCGCAGACATGGCGGGAGACAATGAGCAGTTCTTC. Translation: CASSADMAGDNEQFF.

The V call is TRBV18, the J call TRBJ1-2, with D uncertain. Trimming removed 2 bases at V and 0 bases at J, with 13 bases between. CDR1 is KGHSH and CDR2 is LQKENI in the germline V gene. There are 16 residues in the CDR3. The CDR3 DNA sequence: TGTGCCAGCTCACCATCCGCCGTGACACCTAACTATGGCTACACCTTC. Translation gives CASSPSAVTPNYGYTF.

The V gene is TRBV7-3, the J gene TRBJ1-2; D is unresolved. The CDR3 length is 13 residues. With 6 bases removed from V and 6 bases from J, the gap between germline ends came to 14 bases. The V gene's germline CDR1 is SGHTA and CDR2 FQGTGA. CDR3 in DNA: TGTGCCAGCAGTCTTGCCAGATGGGATGGCTACACCTTC. Translating gives CASSLARWDGYTF.

The gene calls are TRBV2 and TRBJ1-2, with a possible D match to TRBD1 (6 bases). The V end was cut by 6 bases, the J end by 5 bases, with 13 bases between. The CDR3 runs 13 residues. CDR1 and CDR2 from the germline V gene are SNHLY and FYNNEI. This CDR3 is CASRVGGLYGYTF. CDR3 DNA: TGTGCCAGCAGAGTGGGGGGCCTATATGGCTACACCTTC.

This chain joins TRBV21-1 and TRBJ2-1. TRBV21-1 is given as a pseudogene. This CDR3 is 18 amino acids long. The CDR3 bases are TGTGCCAGCAGCCCCCGGCACAGGGACTTACGGTTTTACAATGAGCAGTTCTTC. Encoded protein: CASSPRHRDLRFYNEQFF.

This clone appeared a few times. The chain employs TRBV10-3 and TRBJ2-7, with 10 bases fitting TRBD2. The CDR3 is made up of 15 amino acids. Trimming took 6 bases from V and 6 from J; bases not matched to a gene: 11. The germline V gene has CDR1 ENHRY and CDR2 SYGVKD. The CDR3 nucleotides read TGTGCCATCAGAGATACTAGCGGGAATAGAGGCGAGCAGTACTTC. It codes for CAIRDTSGNRGEQYF.

The CDR3 region is CASSLVGGYGGNTIYF. CDR3 in DNA: TGTGCCAGCAGCTTAGTGGGGGGCTACGGAGGAAACACCATATATTTT. The J gene is TRBJ1-3, the V gene TRBV7-2; D is possibly TRBD1 (6 bases). Trimming shortened V by 1 base and J by 4 bases, and 14 bases separated the two germline ends. The CDR3 loop spans 16 amino acids. CDR1 and CDR2 (germline): SGHTA, FQGNSA. Based on the CDR3 plus reference TRBV7-2 and TRBJ1-3, the full variable domain is GAGVSQSPSNKVTEKGKDVELRCDPISGHTALYWYRQSLGQGLEFLIYFQGNSAPDKSGLPSDRFSAERTGGSVSTLTIQRTQQEDSAVYLCASSLVGGYGGNTIYFGEGSWLTVV.

The chain has TRBV27 and TRBJ2-1; 12 bases map to TRBD2. This CDR3 is built from 17 residues. The germline V gene has CDR1 MNHEY and CDR2 SMNVEV (reference sequence). Trimming removed 5 bases from V and 3 bases from J; junction bases left unmatched: 8. Here the CDR3 DNA reads TGTGCCAGCAGTCCCTCACTAGCGGGAGGTCACTACAATGAGCAGTTCTTC. This codes for CASSPSLAGGHYNEQFF.

The rearrangement uses TRBV7-2 and TRBJ1-6; D remains ambiguous. Germline V gives CDR1 SGHTA, CDR2 FQGNSA. This CDR3 region has 15 residues. V lost 3 bases and J lost 8, with 14 bases in between. In DNA, the CDR3 is TGTGCCAGCAGCTTGAGACCAGCTCGGGATTCACCCCTCCACTTT. This sequence encodes CASSLRPARDSPLHF.

CDR3 sequence reads: CASSTPRDRGGETQYF. CDR3 nucleotides: TGTGCCAGTAGTACCCCTAGGGACAGGGGAGGGGAGACCCAGTACTTC. The chain carries TRBV19 and TRBJ2-5; 10 bases line up with TRBD1. With V trimmed by 4 bases and J by 5 bases, 10 bases remained unmatched. CDR1 is LNHDA and CDR2 is SQIVND in the germline V gene (reference sequence). The CDR3 consists of 16 residues.

The chain joins TRBV12-5 to TRBJ2-1; the match to TRBD2 covers 8 bases. The ends lost 6 bases at V and 4 bases at J; junction bases unmatched: 8. Germline V gives CDR1 LGHNT, CDR2 FRNRAP. The CDR3 runs 15 residues. In nucleotides, the CDR3 is TGTGCTAGTGGACTGGCGGGAGGAGTTTACAATGAGCAGTTCTTC. Its translation: CASGLAGGVYNEQFF.

V and J are TRBV6-5 and TRBJ2-1; 9 nucleotides line up with TRBD2. CDR3 length: 15 residues. CDR1 is MNHEY, CDR2 SVGAGI, per germline. Germline trimming cut 7 bases from V and 8 bases from J; bases unmatched to any gene: 12. The CDR3 sequence: CASTSGAGGPDEQFF. The CDR3 DNA reads as TGTGCCAGCACCTCCGGGGCGGGAGGGCCGGATGAGCAGTTCTTC.

The chain employs TRBV11-2 and TRBJ2-1; 11 positions agree with TRBD2. V dropped 4 bases and J dropped 9; count of bases not matched to a gene: 8. Per the germline V gene, CDR1 is SGHAT and CDR2 is FQNNGV. This CDR3 has 15 amino acids. CDR3 nucleotide sequence: TGTGCCAGCAGCTACCTTAGCGGGAGGGAAGGTGAGCAGTTCTTC. It codes for CASSYLSGREGEQFF. The variable domain in full, with the rest retrieved from reference TRBV11-2 and TRBJ2-1, is EAGVAQSPRYKIIEKRQSVAFWCNPISGHATLYWYQQILGQGPKLLIQFQNNGVVDDSQLPKDRFSAERLKGVDSTLKIQPAKLEDSAVYLCASSYLSGREGEQFFGPGTRLTVL.

The chain joins TRBV9 to TRBJ2-3; 10 bases agree with TRBD2. CDR1 SGDLS and CDR2 YYNGEE come from the germline V gene. The V segment lost 0 bases and the J segment 2 bases; nucleotides outside the gene matches: 9. This CDR3 is 18 amino acids long. The CDR3 sequence: CASSVDYLAGGNTDTQYF. As DNA, the CDR3 is TGTGCCAGCAGCGTAGACTACTTAGCGGGAGGTAACACAGATACGCAGTATTTT.

This sequence joins TRBV9 and TRBJ1-1; 7 bases are shared with TRBD1. The CDR3 covers 14 residues. V was pared by 4 bases and J by 8 bases, with 11 bases of the junction left unmatched. Germline loops: CDR1 SGDLS, CDR2 YYNGEE. The CDR3 nucleotides read TGTGCCAGCAGCAAAGGTCTGGGACAGACCGAAGCTTTCTTT. Translating gives CASSKGLGQTEAFF.